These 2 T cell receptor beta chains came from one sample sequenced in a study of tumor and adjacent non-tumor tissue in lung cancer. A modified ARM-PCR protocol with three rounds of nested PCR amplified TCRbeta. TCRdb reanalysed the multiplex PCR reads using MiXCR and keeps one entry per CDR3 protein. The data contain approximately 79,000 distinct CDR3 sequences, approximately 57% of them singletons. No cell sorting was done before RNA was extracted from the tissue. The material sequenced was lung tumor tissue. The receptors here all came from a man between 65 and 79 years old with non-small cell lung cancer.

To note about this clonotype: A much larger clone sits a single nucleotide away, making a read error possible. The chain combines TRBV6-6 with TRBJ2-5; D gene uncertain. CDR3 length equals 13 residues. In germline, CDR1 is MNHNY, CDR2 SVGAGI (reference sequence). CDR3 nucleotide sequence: TGTGCCGGCAGGCCTAATGTGGGGGAGACCCAGTACTTC. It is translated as CAGRPNVGETQYF.

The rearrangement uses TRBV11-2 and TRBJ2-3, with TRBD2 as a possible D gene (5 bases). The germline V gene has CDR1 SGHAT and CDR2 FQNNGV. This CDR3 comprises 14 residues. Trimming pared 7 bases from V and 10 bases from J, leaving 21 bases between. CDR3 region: CASTPSPSTVAQYF. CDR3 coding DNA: TGTGCCAGCACTCCTAGCCCTAGCACAGTTGCGCAGTATTTT.